The 14 T cell receptor beta chains below were found in one sample sequenced in a study of blood T cell repertoires in COVID-19. Profiled with immunoSEQ multiplex PCR; TCRdb holds only in-frame clones, not every one. The sample carries about 320,000 clones, roughly 85% recorded once. Sequenced: PBMCs or T cells enriched from blood (not recorded which). The receptors derive from a woman younger than 45 who had been exposed to COVID-19.

This rearrangement joins TRBV7-8 to TRBJ1-6; D is perhaps TRBD1 (5 bases). Germline V gene data show CDR1 as SGHVS and CDR2 as FQNEAQ. V gave up 1 base and J gave up 7 bases, with 14 bases separating them. This CDR3 comprises 16 residues. The CDR3 nucleotides read TGTGCCAGCAGCTTAGAGGTTGCAGGGATAAATTCACCCCTCCACTTT. This gives the protein CASSLEVAGINSPLHF.

The chain recombines TRBV5-1 with TRBJ2-1; 8 bases agree with TRBD1. Germline V lookup: CDR1 SGHRS, CDR2 YFSETQ. The trim removed 3 bases at V and 0 bases at J, leaving 8 bases unmatched. The CDR3 is made up of 17 amino acids. The DNA of the CDR3 is TGCGCCAGCAGCTCCCGGGACAGGCCGAGCTCCTACAATGAGCAGTTCTTC. Protein: CASSSRDRPSSYNEQFF. The full variable domain, completed using reference TRBV5-1 and TRBJ2-1, is KAGVTQTPRYLIKTRGQQVTLSCSPISGHRSVSWYQQTPGQGLQFLFEYFSETQRNKGNFPGRFSGRQFSNSRSEMNVSTLELGDSALYLCASSSRDRPSSYNEQFFGPGTRLTVL.

This clone was seen a single time. Other DNA sequences within the sample encode an identical CDR3. The J gene is TRBJ1-5, the V gene TRBV30, with D perhaps matching TRBD1 (5 bases). The V and J ends lost 2 bases and 4 bases respectively, with 9 bases between them. The V gene's germline CDR1 is GTSNPN and CDR2 SVGIG (reference sequence). This CDR3 has 13 amino acids. CDR3: CAWSSGGNQPQHF. In DNA, the CDR3 is TGTGCCTGGAGTTCGGGGGGGAATCAGCCCCAGCATTTT.

This chain links TRBV6-5 with TRBJ1-1, with D uncertain. Trimming removed 6 bases from V and 3 bases from J, with 5 bases in between. The CDR3 is 11 residues long. Germline V gives CDR1 MNHEY, CDR2 SVGAGI. The CDR3 coding sequence is TGTGCCAGCAGCCGGGACACTGAAGCTTTCTTT. Protein product: CASSRDTEAFF.

The chain carries TRBV27 and TRBJ1-1, with TRBD1 as a possible D gene (6 bases). Trimming took off 4 bases at V and 0 bases at J, with 9 bases between the two ends. The CDR3 length is 14 residues. Germline V gives CDR1 MNHEY, CDR2 SMNVEV (reference sequence). The CDR3 region has the DNA TGTGCCAGCAGTTCCGGGACAATGAACACTGAAGCTTTCTTT. Translating gives CASSSGTMNTEAFF.

This clone was detected only once. The chain combines TRBV11-3 with TRBJ1-3; 9 nucleotides align to TRBD1. The CDR3 extends over 15 amino acids. Germline CDR1 SGHNT, CDR2 YENEEA. The V gene end was trimmed by 5 bases and the J gene end by 4 bases; junction bases not matched to a gene: 6. The CDR3 region has the DNA TGTGCCAGCAGCCTCCGGGGACAGGGAGGAAACACCATATATTTT. Its translation: CASSLRGQGGNTIYF.

The chain combines TRBV19 with TRBJ1-1; possibly TRBD1 for D (6 bases). The length of the CDR3 is 12 residues. V was trimmed by 5 bases and J by 6 bases, leaving 10 bases between them. CDR1 and CDR2 (germline): LNHDA, SQIVND (reference sequence). The CDR3 DNA follows: TGTGCCAGTAGTTACGGGGGGCCTGAAGCTTTCTTT. It codes for CASSYGGPEAFF.

This clone appeared once. This rearrangement joins TRBV7-9 to TRBJ1-4, with a possible D match to TRBD1 (6 bases). The ends were cut back, 10 bases at V and 4 bases at J, with 13 bases in the middle. Germline V gene data show CDR1 as SEHNR and CDR2 as FQNEAQ (reference sequence). The CDR3 loop spans 13 amino acids. This CDR3 reads CATPDSFNEKLFF. The CDR3 region has the DNA TGTGCCACCCCGGACAGCTTTAATGAAAAACTGTTTTTT.

The rearrangement links TRBV10-3 to TRBJ1-5; tentatively, D is TRBD1 (6 bases). V was trimmed by 10 bases and J by 0 bases, leaving 16 bases between them. The CDR3 loop spans 15 amino acids. Germline CDR1 ENHRY, CDR2 SYGVKD. CDR3 amino acids: CATRDTTNSNQPQHF. CDR3 DNA: TGTGCCACCCGGGACACCACGAATAGCAATCAGCCCCAGCATTTT.

The V and J genes are TRBV2 and TRBJ2-5; the match to TRBD2 covers 7 bases. Losses at the gene ends were 9 bases for V and 3 bases for J; bases not matched to a gene: 4. Germline V gene lookup returns CDR1 SNHLY and CDR2 FYNNEI. This CDR3 is 12 amino acids long. The CDR3 reads CARSGEKETQYF. CDR3 nucleotides: TGTGCCAGAAGCGGGGAAAAAGAGACCCAGTACTTC.

The gene calls are TRBV28 and TRBJ1-1; D gene ambiguous. V lost 3 bases and J lost 5, with 13 bases in between. CDR1 is MDHEN and CDR2 is SYDVKM in the germline V gene. The CDR3 runs 14 residues. The chain's CDR3 is CASSLSGIWTEAFF. As DNA, the CDR3 is TGTGCCAGCAGTTTGTCGGGGATATGGACTGAAGCTTTCTTT.

The rearrangement joins TRBV4-2 to TRBJ2-1; the D gene is possibly TRBD2 (5 bases). The CDR3 contains 15 residues. In germline, CDR1 is LGHNA, CDR2 YNFKEQ. The V end lost 4 bases, the J end lost 8 bases, and 18 bases lay between the germline ends. In nucleotides, the CDR3 is TGTGCCAGCAGCCTCGGGATCCCGGGCGCTGATGAGCAGTTCTTC. Translating it yields CASSLGIPGADEQFF.

The chain carries TRBV12-5 and TRBJ2-2, with TRBD1 as a possible D gene (6 bases). CDR1 LGHNT and CDR2 FRNRAP come from the germline V gene. This CDR3 comprises 17 residues. V was shortened by 1 base and J by 8 bases, with 20 bases between the two germline ends. CDR3 region: CASGLAFMDSVLGELFF. The CDR3 DNA reads TGTGCTAGTGGTTTGGCTTTTATGGACAGCGTGCTAGGGGAGCTGTTTTTT. The full variable domain, its missing parts supplied by reference TRBV12-5 and TRBJ2-2, is DARVTQTPRHKVTEMGQEVTMRCQPILGHNTVFWYRQTMMQGLELLAYFRNRAPLDDSGMPKDRFSAEMPDATLATLKIQPSEPRDSAVYFCASGLAFMDSVLGELFFGEGSRLTVL.

In DNA, the CDR3 is TGTGCCAGTAGTATAGATCGGGACACGTATGGCTACACCTTC. This encodes CASSIDRDTYGYTF. The chain employs TRBV19 and TRBJ1-2; perhaps TRBD1 as D (6 bases). Germline V gives CDR1 LNHDA, CDR2 SQIVND (reference sequence). The CDR3 consists of 14 residues. Trimming took 0 bases from V and 5 from J, leaving 10 bases between them.